This is a list of T cell receptor beta chains from one sample in a study of blood T cell repertoires in COVID-19. Profiled with immunoSEQ multiplex PCR; TCRdb holds only in-frame clones, not every one. Of a few hundred thousand clones detected, 86% appear once; the ten largest clones hold 3.5% to 5.5%. The sequenced sample was PBMCs or T cells enriched from blood (not recorded which). These receptors came from a woman between 25 and 40 years old who had been exposed to COVID-19. The CDR3 runs from the conserved cysteine through the conserved F or W. D genes are given only for firm matches. Rows may omit the clone size; those that give it use once, few, many or a size class.

>.|TRBJ1-2|.|TRBV3-1/TRBV3-2
TGTGCCAGCAGCCGATCGGACGGGGATGGCTACACCTTC
CASSRSDGDGYTF
>.|TRBJ1-1|.|TRBV3-1/TRBV3-2
TGTGCCAGCAGCCCCCTCCTCGGGGTCGGCACTGAAGCTTTCTTT
CASSPLLGVGTEAFF
>.|TRBJ2-5|TRBD2|TRBV3-1/TRBV3-2
TGTGCCAGCAGCCAAGATCTAGCGGGGGGGCGGGAGACCCAGTACTTC
CASSQDLAGGRETQYF
>.|TRBJ1-1|TRBD1|TRBV27
TGTGCCAGCAGTCCCCGACAGGGTATGGAGGCTTTCTTT
CASSPRQGMEAFF
>.|TRBJ1-5|TRBD1|TRBV5-1
TGCGCCAGCAGCTGGGGGACAGGGGAGAGCAATCAGCCCCAGCATTTT
CASSWGTGESNQPQHF
>.|TRBJ1-1|.|TRBV6-1
TGTGCCAGCAGTGAAGACGATCAGGGGGAAGCTTTCTTT
CASSEDDQGEAFF
>.|TRBJ2-3|TRBD1|TRBV5-1
TGCGCCAGCAGCTTTTACAGGGGGCGCCCCCCAGATACGCAGTATTTT
CASSFYRGRPPDTQYF
>.|TRBJ1-1|TRBD1|TRBV28
TGTGCCAGCAGTTACAGGGGCACTGAAGCTTTCTTT
CASSYRGTEAFF
>.|TRBJ1-2|TRBD1|TRBV5-1
TGCGCCAGCAGCTTCTCAGGGGGACACTATGGCTACACCTTC
CASSFSGGHYGYTF
>.|TRBJ2-2|.|TRBV4-2
TGTGCCAGCAGCCAGATCCCGCAGTCCGGGGAGCTGTTTTTT
CASSQIPQSGELFF
>.|TRBJ2-2|.|TRBV7-3
TGTGCCAGCAGCGTCCAGGGGAACACCGGGGAGCTGTTTTTT
CASSVQGNTGELFF
>.|TRBJ2-1|TRBD1|TRBV24-1
TGTGCCACCAGTGATTCGGGACAGGGTTACAATGAGCAGTTCTTC
CATSDSGQGYNEQFF
>.|TRBJ1-1|.|TRBV4-1
TGCGCCAGCAGCCACCACCTAGGGAGGGGGGCACACACTGAAGCTTTCTTT
CASSHHLGRGAHTEAFF
>.|TRBJ1-2|.|TRBV2
TGTGCCAGCAGAGGGGATCCCCGTAACTATGGCTACACCTTC
CASRGDPRNYGYTF
>once|TRBJ1-2|.|TRBV6-5
TGTGCCAGCAGTTACTCAGCAGCGGAACAAAACTATGGCTACACCTTC
CASSYSAAEQNYGYTF
>.|TRBJ2-4|TRBD1|TRBV29-1
TGCAGCGCGGCGGACAGGGGGAACATTCAGTACTTC
CSAADRGNIQYF
>few|TRBJ1-2|.|TRBV6-5
TGTGCCAGCAGTTACTCGGGCAGGACTCTCTATGGCTACACCTTC
CASSYSGRTLYGYTF
>few|TRBJ2-7|.|TRBV11-2
TGTGCCAGCAGCTTAGGTACGGGGAAAGAGCAGTACTTC
CASSLGTGKEQYF
>.|TRBJ2-2|TRBD2|TRBV30
TGTGCCCTGTTTCCTGGGGGGGTGAACACCGGGGAGCTGTTTTTT
CALFPGGVNTGELFF
>.|TRBJ2-1|.|TRBV5-1
TGCGCCAGCAGCTTGGTGGGGGGTTCTTATTACAATGAGCAGTTCTTC
CASSLVGGSYYNEQFF
>once|TRBJ2-5|.|TRBV21-1
TGTGCCAGCAGCAATGGGTGGGAGAAAGAGACCCAGTACTTC
CASSNGWEKETQYF
>.|TRBJ1-6|.|TRBV3-1/TRBV3-2
TGTGCCAGCAGCCCTCGGGACATTTCACCCCTCCACTTT
CASSPRDISPLHF
>.|TRBJ2-1|TRBD1|TRBV5-6
TGTGCCAGCAGCTTGGCCTGGACAGGGCACAATGAGCAGTTCTTC
CASSLAWTGHNEQFF
>few|TRBJ1-6|.|TRBV9
TGTGCCAGCAGCGCAAGGGGGGGACGGGCTTCACCCCTCCACTTT
CASSARGGRASPLHF
>.|TRBJ1-3|.|TRBV2
TGTGCCAGCAGTGAAGGGGCCGGGGGGCGAAATGGAAACACCATATATTTT
CASSEGAGGRNGNTIYF
>.|TRBJ2-4|.|TRBV30
TGTGCCTGGAGTGTAACAGGGTGGGACATTCAGTACTTC
CAWSVTGWDIQYF
>.|TRBJ2-3|.|TRBV5-1
TGCGCCAGCAGCTTGACTAGCAAGGATACGCAGTATTTT
CASSLTSKDTQYF
>.|TRBJ1-4|.|TRBV18
TGTGCCAGCTCATCAGAAGATAAATTTAATGAAAAACTGTTTTTT
CASSSEDKFNEKLFF
>few|TRBJ1-1|.|TRBV5-1
TGCGCCAGCCAAAGGGGATCTGGGGGCGTCACTGAAGCTTTCTTT
CASQRGSGGVTEAFF
>.|TRBJ1-4|TRBD1|TRBV18
TGTGCCAGCTCACCACCCCTGACAGGGGGAAGTAATGAAAAACTGTTTTTT
CASSPPLTGGSNEKLFF
>.|TRBJ2-7|TRBD1|TRBV5-5
TGTGCCAGCAGCTTGCTTCTCGACGAGACAGGGTCCTACGAGCAGTACTTC
CASSLLLDETGSYEQYF
>.|TRBJ1-2|.|TRBV29-1
TGCAGCGTTGCGAGGGAAGGCTATGGCTACACCTTC
CSVAREGYGYTF
>.|TRBJ2-7|TRBD1|TRBV28
TGTGCCAGCGTAGGAGGAGGACAGGGGCGTTCCTACGAGCAGTACTTC
CASVGGGQGRSYEQYF
>.|TRBJ1-2|.|TRBV5-1
TGCGCCAGCAGCTTGGACAGGCAGCTCGGCTACACCTTC
CASSLDRQLGYTF
>.|TRBJ2-7|.|TRBV3-1/TRBV3-2
TGTGCCAGCAGCCAAGTTTGGGACACAGGTAGCTACGAGCAGTACTTC
CASSQVWDTGSYEQYF
>once|TRBJ1-1|.|TRBV29-1
TGCAGCGTTGCTTGGGGAGGAGATACTGAAGCTTTCTTT
CSVAWGGDTEAFF
>.|TRBJ1-2|.|TRBV30
TGTGCCTGGAAAGGGGGGGGTAATGGCTACACCTTC
CAWKGGGNGYTF
>.|TRBJ2-7|TRBD1|TRBV5-1
TGCGCCAGCAGCTTGTATCAGGGGGCCGGGTACGAGCAGTACTTC
CASSLYQGAGYEQYF
>.|TRBJ2-3|TRBD2|TRBV14
TGTGCCAGCAGGCCCTCGGGGGGAACAGATACGCAGTATTTT
CASRPSGGTDTQYF
>.|TRBJ1-5|.|TRBV27
TGTGCCAGCAGTCCCCGGACAGCGTATAGCAATCAGCCCCAGCATTTT
CASSPRTAYSNQPQHF
>.|TRBJ1-1|.|TRBV28
TGTGCCAGCAGCCGACCCCTAGGCACTGAAGCTTTCTTT
CASSRPLGTEAFF
>.|TRBJ2-2|.|TRBV4-1
TGCGCCAGCAGCCAAGAGGGGGGACGGCCGAACACCGGGGAGCTGTTTTTT
CASSQEGGRPNTGELFF
>.|TRBJ1-5|.|TRBV18
TGTGCCAGCTCACTTAGGGGTTTGAGCAATCAGCCCCAGCATTTT
CASSLRGLSNQPQHF
>.|TRBJ2-2|.|TRBV10-3
TGTGCCATCAGTGGCTTGGAGCACACCGGGGAGCTGTTTTTT
CAISGLEHTGELFF
>once|TRBJ2-1|TRBD2|TRBV6-5
TGTGCCAGCAGTTACCGGGGGGGCCACAATGAGCAGTTCTTC
CASSYRGGHNEQFF
>.|TRBJ1-2|.|TRBV19
TGTGCCAGTAGGGCCCCAGGGATACCCCTCTATGGCTACACCTTC
CASRAPGIPLYGYTF
>once|TRBJ2-1|TRBD2|TRBV2
TGTGCCAGCAGTGTTGTTAAAGGCGGGGGGGTCTACAATGAGCAGTTCTTC
CASSVVKGGGVYNEQFF
>.|TRBJ2-5|TRBD2|TRBV5-6
TGTGCCAGCAGCCAGGGACTAGCGGGGGCCTCCCAGTACTTC
CASSQGLAGASQYF